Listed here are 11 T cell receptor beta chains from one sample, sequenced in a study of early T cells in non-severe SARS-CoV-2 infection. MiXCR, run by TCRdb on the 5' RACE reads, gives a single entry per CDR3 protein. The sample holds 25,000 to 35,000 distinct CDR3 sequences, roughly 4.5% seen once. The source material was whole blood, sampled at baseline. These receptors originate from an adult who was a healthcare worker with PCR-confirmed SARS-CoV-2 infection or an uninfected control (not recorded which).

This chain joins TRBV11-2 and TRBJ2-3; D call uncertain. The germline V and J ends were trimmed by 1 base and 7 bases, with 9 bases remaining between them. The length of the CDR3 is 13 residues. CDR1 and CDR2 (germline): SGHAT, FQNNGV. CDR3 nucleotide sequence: TGTGCCAGCAGCTTAGTGGAATATCATACGCAGTATTTT. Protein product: CASSLVEYHTQYF.

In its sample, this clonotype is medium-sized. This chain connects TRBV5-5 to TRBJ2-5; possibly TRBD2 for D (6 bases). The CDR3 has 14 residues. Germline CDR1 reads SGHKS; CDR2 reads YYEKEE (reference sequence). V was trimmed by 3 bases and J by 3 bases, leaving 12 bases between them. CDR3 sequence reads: CASSWDSGEETQYF. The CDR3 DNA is TGTGCCAGCAGCTGGGACTCTGGAGAAGAGACCCAGTACTTC. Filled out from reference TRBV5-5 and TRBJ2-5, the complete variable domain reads DAGVTQSPTHLIKTRGQQVTLRCSPISGHKSVSWYQQVLGQGPQFIFQYYEKEERGRGNFPDRFSARQFPNYSSELNVNALLLGDSALYLCASSWDSGEETQYFGPGTRLLVL.

DNA of the CDR3: TGCAGCGTTGTACGGGACACGAACACCGGGGAGCTGTTTTTT. As protein: CSVVRDTNTGELFF. The gene calls are TRBV29-1 and TRBJ2-2; perhaps TRBD1 as D (6 bases). This CDR3 is built from 14 residues. V was cut by 4 bases and J by 0 bases, with 9 bases left in between. CDR1 is SQVTM and CDR2 is ANQGSEA in the germline V gene.

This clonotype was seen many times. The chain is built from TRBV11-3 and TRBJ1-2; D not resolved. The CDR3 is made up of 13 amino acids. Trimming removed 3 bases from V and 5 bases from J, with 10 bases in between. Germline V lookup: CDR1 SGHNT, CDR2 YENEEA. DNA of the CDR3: TGTGCCAGCAGCTTTAGGGAGTCGTATGGCTACACCTTC. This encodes CASSFRESYGYTF.

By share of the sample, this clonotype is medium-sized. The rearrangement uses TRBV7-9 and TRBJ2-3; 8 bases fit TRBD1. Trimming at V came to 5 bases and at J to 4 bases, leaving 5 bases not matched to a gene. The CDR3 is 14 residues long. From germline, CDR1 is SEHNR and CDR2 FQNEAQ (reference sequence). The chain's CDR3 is CASSPGGVADTQYF. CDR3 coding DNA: TGTGCCAGCAGCCCAGGGGGCGTCGCAGATACGCAGTATTTT. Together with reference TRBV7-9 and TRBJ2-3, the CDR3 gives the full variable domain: DTGVSQNPRHKITKRGQNVTFRCDPISEHNRLYWYRQTLGQGPEFLTYFQNEAQLEKSRLLSDRFSAERPKGSFSTLEIQRTEQGDSAMYLCASSPGGVADTQYFGPGTRLTVL.

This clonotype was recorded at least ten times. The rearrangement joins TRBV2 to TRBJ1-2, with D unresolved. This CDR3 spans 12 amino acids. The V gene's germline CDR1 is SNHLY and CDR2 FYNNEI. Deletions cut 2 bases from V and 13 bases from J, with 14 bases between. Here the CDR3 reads CASSERWAGSTF. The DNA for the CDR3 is TGTGCCAGCAGTGAACGTTGGGCCGGAAGCACCTTC.

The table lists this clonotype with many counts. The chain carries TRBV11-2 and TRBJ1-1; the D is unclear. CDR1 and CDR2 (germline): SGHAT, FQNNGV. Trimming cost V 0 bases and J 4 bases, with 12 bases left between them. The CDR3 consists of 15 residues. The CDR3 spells CASSLDSFASTEAFF. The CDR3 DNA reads TGTGCCAGCAGCTTAGACAGTTTCGCGAGCACTGAAGCTTTCTTT.

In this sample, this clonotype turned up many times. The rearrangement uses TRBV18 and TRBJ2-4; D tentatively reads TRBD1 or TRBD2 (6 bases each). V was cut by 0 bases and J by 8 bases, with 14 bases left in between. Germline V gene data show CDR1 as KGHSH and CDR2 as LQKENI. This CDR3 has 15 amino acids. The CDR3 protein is CASSPPGTGADIQYF. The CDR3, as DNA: TGTGCCAGCTCACCACCCGGGACGGGGGCGGACATTCAGTACTTC. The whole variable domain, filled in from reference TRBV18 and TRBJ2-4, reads NAGVMQNPRHLVRRRGQEARLRCSPMKGHSHVYWYRQLPEEGLKFMVYLQKENIIDESGMPKERFSAEFPKEGPSILRIQQVVRGDSAAYFCASSPPGTGADIQYFGAGTRLSVL.

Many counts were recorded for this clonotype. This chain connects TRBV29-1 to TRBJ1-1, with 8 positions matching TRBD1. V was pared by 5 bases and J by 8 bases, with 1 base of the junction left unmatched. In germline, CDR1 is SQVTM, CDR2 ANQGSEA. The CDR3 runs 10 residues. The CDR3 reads CSVRTGEAFF. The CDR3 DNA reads TGCAGCGTTCGGACAGGGGAAGCTTTCTTT.

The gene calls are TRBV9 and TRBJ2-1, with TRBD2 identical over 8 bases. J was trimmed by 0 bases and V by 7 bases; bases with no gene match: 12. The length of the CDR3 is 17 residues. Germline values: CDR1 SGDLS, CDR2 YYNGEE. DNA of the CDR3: TGTGCCAGCGGAAAGGGTACTAGCGGAAGCTCCTACAATGAGCAGTTCTTC. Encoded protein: CASGKGTSGSSYNEQFF.

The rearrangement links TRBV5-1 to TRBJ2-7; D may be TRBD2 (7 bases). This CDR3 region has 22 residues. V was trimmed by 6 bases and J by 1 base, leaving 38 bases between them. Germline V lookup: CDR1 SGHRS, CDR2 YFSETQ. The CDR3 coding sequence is TGCGCCAGCACCCTCAGGGGTGGGATAGATCCTAGCGGCCACTACATATCCTACGAGCAGTACTTC. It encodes CASTLRGGIDPSGHYISYEQYF.